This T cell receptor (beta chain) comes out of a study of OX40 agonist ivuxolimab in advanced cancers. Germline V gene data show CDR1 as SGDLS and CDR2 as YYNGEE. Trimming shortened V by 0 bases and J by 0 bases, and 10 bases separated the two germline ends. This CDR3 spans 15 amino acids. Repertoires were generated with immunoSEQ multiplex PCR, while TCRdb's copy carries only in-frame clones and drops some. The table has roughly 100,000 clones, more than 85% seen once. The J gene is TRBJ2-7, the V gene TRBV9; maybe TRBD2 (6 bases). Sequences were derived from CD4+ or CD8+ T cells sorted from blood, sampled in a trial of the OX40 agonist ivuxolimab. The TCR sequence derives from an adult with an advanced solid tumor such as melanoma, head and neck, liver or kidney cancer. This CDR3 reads CASSVDGGSSYEQYF. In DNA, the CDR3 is TGTGCCAGCAGCGTAGATGGGGGGAGCTCCTACGAGCAGTACTTC.